The following is a TCR beta chain sequence with its context. The data are from a study of blood T cell repertoires in COVID-19. On the study more broadly: T cells, B-cell-depleted T cells, or PBMCs provided the cDNA or gDNA that served as material.

How the authors handled the data: Reference gene primer amplification gave nucleated cell count estimates. Only in-frame clones appear in the TCRdb table, and some are missing; sequencing was by immunoSEQ multiplex PCR. V, J and clone size are taken as reported in that table, and D and trimming were inferred from the DNA itself. The sample comprises around 60,000 clones, around 70% of which are singletons, and more than 4% rests with the top ten. Seattle's enrolled individuals joined amid active infection and were then monitored longitudinally. The V end lost 4 bases, the J end lost 2 bases, and 11 bases lay between the germline ends. CDR1 MNHEY and CDR2 SVGAGI come from the germline V gene. This CDR3 contains 14 residues.

The gene calls are TRBV6-5 and TRBJ2-5; D gene uncertain. The sequenced sample consisted of peripheral blood. This TCR came from a woman in her 70s with COVID-19, enrolled during active disease. The CDR3 bases are TGTGCCAGCAGTTCCCCGACTCCACAAGAGACCCAGTACTTC. The encoded protein is CASSSPTPQETQYF.